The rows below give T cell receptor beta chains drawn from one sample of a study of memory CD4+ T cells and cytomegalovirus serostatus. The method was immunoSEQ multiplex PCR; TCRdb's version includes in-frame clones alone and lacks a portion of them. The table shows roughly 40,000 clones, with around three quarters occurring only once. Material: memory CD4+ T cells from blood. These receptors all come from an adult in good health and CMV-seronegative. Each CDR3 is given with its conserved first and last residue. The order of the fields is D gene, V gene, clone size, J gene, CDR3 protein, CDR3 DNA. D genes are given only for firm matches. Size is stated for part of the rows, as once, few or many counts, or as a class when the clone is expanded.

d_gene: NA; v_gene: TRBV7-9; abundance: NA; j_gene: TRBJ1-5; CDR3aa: CASSLDEYGRYQPQHF; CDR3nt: TGTGCCAGCAGCTTAGACGAGTACGGCCGATATCAGCCCCAGCATTTT
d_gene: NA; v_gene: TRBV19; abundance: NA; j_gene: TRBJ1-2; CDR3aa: CASNKDGYGYTF; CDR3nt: TGTGCCAGTAATAAGGATGGCTATGGCTACACCTTC
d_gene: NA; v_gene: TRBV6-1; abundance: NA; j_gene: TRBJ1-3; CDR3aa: CASSEGYSGNTIYF; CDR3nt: TGTGCCAGCAGTGAAGGGTACTCTGGAAACACCATATATTTT
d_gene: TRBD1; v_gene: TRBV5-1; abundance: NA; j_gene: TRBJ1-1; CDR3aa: CASSSQGALEAFF; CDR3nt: TGCGCCAGCAGCTCTCAGGGGGCACTTGAAGCTTTCTTT
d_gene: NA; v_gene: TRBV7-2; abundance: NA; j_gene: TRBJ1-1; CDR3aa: CASSFLVGVASQAFF; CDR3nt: TGTGCCAGCAGCTTCCTCGTAGGGGTGGCGTCCCAAGCTTTCTTT
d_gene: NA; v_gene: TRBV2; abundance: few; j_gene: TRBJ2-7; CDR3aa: CASGDTFSYEQYF; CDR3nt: TGTGCCAGCGGGGACACGTTCTCCTACGAGCAGTACTTC
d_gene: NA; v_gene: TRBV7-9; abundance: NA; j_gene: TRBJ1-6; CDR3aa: CASSLGRLGQGGSPLHF; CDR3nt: TGTGCCAGCAGCTTAGGACGGTTAGGTCAGGGTGGTTCACCCCTCCACTTT
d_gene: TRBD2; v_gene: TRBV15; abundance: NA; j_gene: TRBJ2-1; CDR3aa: CATSRDWGGVTSSYNEQFF; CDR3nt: TGTGCCACCAGCAGAGATTGGGGAGGGGTGACCAGCTCCTACAATGAGCAGTTCTTC
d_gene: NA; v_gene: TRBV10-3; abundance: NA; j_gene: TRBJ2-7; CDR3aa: CAISEDYEQYF; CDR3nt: TGTGCCATCAGTGAGGATTACGAGCAGTACTTC
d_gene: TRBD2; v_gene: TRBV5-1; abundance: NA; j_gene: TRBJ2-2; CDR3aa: CASSPPGKAGGQSGELFF; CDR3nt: TGCGCCAGCAGCCCGCCGGGGAAGGCGGGGGGGCAGTCCGGGGAGCTGTTTTTT
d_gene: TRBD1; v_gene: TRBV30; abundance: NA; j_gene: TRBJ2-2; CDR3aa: CAWSGYRGPSGELFF; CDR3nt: TGTGCCTGGAGCGGCTACAGGGGTCCTTCCGGGGAGCTGTTTTTT
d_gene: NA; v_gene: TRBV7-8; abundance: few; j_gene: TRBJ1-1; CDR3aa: CASSLRFAGNTEAFF; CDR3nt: TGTGCCAGCAGCTTACGTTTCGCGGGGAACACTGAAGCTTTCTTT
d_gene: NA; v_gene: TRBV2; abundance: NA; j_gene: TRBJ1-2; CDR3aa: CASSERSDGYTF; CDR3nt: TGTGCCAGCAGTGAGAGGAGCGATGGCTACACCTTC
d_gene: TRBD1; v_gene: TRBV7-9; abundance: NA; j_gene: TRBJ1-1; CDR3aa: CASSLATGGAEAFF; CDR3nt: TGTGCCAGCAGCTTAGCTACAGGGGGAGCTGAAGCTTTCTTT
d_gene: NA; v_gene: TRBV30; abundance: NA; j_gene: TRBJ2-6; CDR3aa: CAWSVSVSGANVLTF; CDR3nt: TGTGCCTGGAGTGTTTCAGTCTCTGGGGCCAACGTCCTGACTTTC
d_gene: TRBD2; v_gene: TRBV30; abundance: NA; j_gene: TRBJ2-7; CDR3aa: CAWSKLAGTSYEQYF; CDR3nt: TGTGCCTGGAGCAAACTAGCGGGGACCTCCTACGAGCAGTACTTC
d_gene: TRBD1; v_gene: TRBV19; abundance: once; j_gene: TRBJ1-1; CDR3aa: CASSSLGQGTNTEAFF; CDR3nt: TGTGCCAGTAGCTCGCTGGGACAGGGGACCAACACTGAAGCTTTCTTT
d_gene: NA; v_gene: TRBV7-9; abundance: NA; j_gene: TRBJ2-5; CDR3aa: CASSLSAVGIKQETQYF; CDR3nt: TGTGCCAGCAGCTTATCAGCTGTGGGGATAAAGCAAGAGACCCAGTACTTC
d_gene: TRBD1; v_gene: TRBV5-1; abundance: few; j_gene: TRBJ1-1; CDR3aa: CASSLVAGGFQTEAFF; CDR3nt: TGCGCCAGCAGCTTGGTGGCAGGGGGCTTCCAAACTGAAGCTTTCTTT
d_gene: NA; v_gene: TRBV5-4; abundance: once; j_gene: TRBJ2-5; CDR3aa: CASSLDNQETQYF; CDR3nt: TGTGCCAGCAGCTTGGATAACCAAGAGACCCAGTACTTC
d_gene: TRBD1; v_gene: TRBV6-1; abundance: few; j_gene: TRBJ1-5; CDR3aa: CASRDRGLNQPQHF; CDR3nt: TGTGCCAGCAGAGACAGGGGGCTGAATCAGCCCCAGCATTTT
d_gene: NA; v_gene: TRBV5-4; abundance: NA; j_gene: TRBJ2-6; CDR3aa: CASSNTDSGANVLTF; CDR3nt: TGTGCCAGCAGTAATACAGACTCTGGGGCCAACGTCCTGACTTTC
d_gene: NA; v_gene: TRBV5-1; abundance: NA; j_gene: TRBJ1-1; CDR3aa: CASSLGSQPYEAFF; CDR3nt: TGCGCCAGCAGCTTAGGCAGTCAGCCTTACGAAGCTTTCTTT
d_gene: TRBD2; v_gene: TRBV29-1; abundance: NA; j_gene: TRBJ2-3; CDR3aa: CSLNRGGADTQYF; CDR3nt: TGCAGCCTGAACCGGGGAGGGGCAGATACGCAGTATTTT
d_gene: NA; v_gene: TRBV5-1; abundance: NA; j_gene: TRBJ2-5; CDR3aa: CASSSGTRETQYF; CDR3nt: TGCGCCAGCAGCTCCGGGACTCGCGAGACCCAGTACTTC
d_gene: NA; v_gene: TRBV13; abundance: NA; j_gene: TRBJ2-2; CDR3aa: CASSSQDRTNTGELFF; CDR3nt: TGTGCCAGCAGCTCCCAAGACAGGACGAACACCGGGGAGCTGTTTTTT
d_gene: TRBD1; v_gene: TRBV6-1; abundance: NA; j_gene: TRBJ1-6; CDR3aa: CASSTGQGEDSPLHF; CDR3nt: TGTGCCAGCAGTACAGGACAGGGGGAAGACTCACCCCTCCACTTT
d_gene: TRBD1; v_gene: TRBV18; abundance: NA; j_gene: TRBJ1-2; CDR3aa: CASSPEAGQGYGYTF; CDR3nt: TGTGCCAGCTCACCAGAGGCGGGACAGGGTTATGGCTACACCTTC
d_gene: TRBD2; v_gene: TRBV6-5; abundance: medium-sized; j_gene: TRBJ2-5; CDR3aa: CASRVAGGRETQYF; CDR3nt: TGTGCCAGCAGGGTAGCGGGGGGGCGAGAGACCCAGTACTTC
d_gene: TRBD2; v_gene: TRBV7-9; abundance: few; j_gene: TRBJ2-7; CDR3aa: CASTTSGLYEQYF; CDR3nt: TGTGCCAGCACGACTAGCGGGTTGTACGAGCAGTACTTC
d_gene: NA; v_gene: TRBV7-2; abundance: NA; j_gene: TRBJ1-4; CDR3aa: CASSLGRLGVEKLFF; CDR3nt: TGTGCCAGCAGCTTAGGGAGACTGGGGGTTGAAAAACTGTTTTTT
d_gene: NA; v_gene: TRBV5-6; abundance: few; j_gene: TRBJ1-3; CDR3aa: CASSQEWGSGNTIYF; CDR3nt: TGTGCCAGCAGCCAGGAGTGGGGCTCTGGAAACACCATATATTTT
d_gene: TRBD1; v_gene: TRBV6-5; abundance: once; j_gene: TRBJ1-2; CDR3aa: CASSSQGVNYGYTF; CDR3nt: TGTGCCAGCAGTTCCCAGGGGGTGAACTATGGCTACACCTTC
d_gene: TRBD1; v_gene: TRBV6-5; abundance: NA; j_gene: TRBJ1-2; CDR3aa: CASRDGQGAGYTF; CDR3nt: TGTGCCAGCAGGGATGGACAGGGGGCTGGCTACACCTTC
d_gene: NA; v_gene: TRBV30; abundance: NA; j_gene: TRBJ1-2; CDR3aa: CAWSPPAGGWYGYTF; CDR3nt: TGTGCCTGGAGCCCGCCGGCGGGGGGTTGGTATGGCTACACCTTC
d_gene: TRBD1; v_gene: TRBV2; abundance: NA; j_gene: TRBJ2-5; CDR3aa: CASSLTGELVTQYF; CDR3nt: TGTGCCAGCAGTCTAACAGGGGAATTGGTGACCCAGTACTTC
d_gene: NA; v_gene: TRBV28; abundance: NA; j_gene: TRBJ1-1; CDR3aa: CASSFSSGVPEAFF; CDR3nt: TGTGCCAGCAGTTTTTCTTCAGGGGTGCCTGAAGCTTTCTTT
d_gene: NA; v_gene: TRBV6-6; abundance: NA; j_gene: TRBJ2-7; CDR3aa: CASSYSQGEQYF; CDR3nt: TGTGCCAGCAGTTACTCTCAGGGCGAGCAGTACTTC
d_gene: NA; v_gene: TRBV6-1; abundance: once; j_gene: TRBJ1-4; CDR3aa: CGVRPGGIGEKLFF; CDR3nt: TGTGGCGTTAGACCGGGAGGGATTGGGGAAAAACTGTTTTTT
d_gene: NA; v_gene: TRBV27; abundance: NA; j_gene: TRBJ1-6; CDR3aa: CASSLWGLYNSPLHF; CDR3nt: TGTGCCAGCAGTTTATGGGGTCTCTATAATTCACCCCTCCACTTT
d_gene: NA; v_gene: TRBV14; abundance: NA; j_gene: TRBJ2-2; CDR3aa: CASSQEGSGGNGELFF; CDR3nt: TGTGCCAGCAGCCAAGAAGGGTCAGGGGGGAACGGGGAGCTGTTTTTT
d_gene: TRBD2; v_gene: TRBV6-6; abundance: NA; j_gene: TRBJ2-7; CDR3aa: CASSFGGNYEQYF; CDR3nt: TGTGCCAGCAGTTTCGGGGGGAACTACGAGCAGTACTTC
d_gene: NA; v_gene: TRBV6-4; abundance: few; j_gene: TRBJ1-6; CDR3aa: CASSDRDNSPLHF; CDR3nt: TGTGCCAGCAGTGACAGGGATAATTCACCCCTCCACTTT
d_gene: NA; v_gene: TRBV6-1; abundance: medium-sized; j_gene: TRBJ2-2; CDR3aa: CASSEQEITNTGELFF; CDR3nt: TGTGCCAGCAGTGAGCAGGAGATAACGAACACCGGGGAGCTGTTTTTT
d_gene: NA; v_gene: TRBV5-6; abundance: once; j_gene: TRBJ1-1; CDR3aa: CASSFKRTSMNTEAFF; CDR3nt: TGTGCCAGCAGCTTTAAACGTACCTCTATGAACACTGAAGCTTTCTTT
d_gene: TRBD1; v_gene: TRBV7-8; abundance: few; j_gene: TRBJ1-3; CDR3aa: CASSYRGSGNTIYF; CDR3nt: TGTGCCAGCAGCTACAGGGGATCAGGAAACACCATATATTTT
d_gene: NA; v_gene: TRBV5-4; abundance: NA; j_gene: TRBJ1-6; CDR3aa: CASSLGEYQNSPLHF; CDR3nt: TGTGCCAGCAGCTTGGGGGAGTATCAAAATTCACCCCTCCACTTT
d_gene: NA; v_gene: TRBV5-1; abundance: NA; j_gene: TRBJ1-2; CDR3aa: CASREPLYGYTF; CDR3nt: TGCGCCAGCAGGGAACCTCTCTATGGCTACACCTTC